The next 7 T cell receptor beta chains were all read from a single sample in a study of blood T cell repertoires in COVID-19. The repertoire was sequenced with immunoSEQ multiplex PCR; TCRdb's copy has only in-frame clones and lacks some. The profile shows about 64,000 clones, 75% to 90% of them singletons. Sequencing was performed on peripheral blood. The source is a human donor in a cohort sampled during active COVID-19.

V gene TRBV7-2 combines with J gene TRBJ2-2, with 9 bases fitting TRBD2. CDR1 and CDR2 (germline): SGHTA, FQGNSA. V shed 0 bases and J 6 bases; nucleotides not matched to a gene: 8. This CDR3 is 17 amino acids long. CDR3 in amino acids: CASSLAPGGGAAGELFF. In nucleotides, the CDR3 is TGTGCCAGCAGCTTAGCGCCGGGCGGGGGGGCGGCCGGGGAGCTGTTTTTT.

CDR3 in amino acids: CASSLGTGGRSDTQYF. The DNA for the CDR3 is TGTGCCAGCAGCTTAGGCACGGGGGGGCGGTCAGATACGCAGTATTTT. The rearrangement joins TRBV7-6 to TRBJ2-3, with 8 nucleotides matching TRBD2. The germline V gene encodes CDR1 SGHVS and CDR2 FNYEAQ. The CDR3 contains 16 residues. The V gene end was trimmed by 1 base and the J gene end by 4 bases; junction bases not matched to a gene: 7.

The rearrangement links TRBV6-6 to TRBJ2-7; TRBD1 might be the D (5 bases). CDR1 and CDR2 (germline): MNHNY, SVGAGI (reference sequence). V lost 4 bases, J lost 1 base, and 8 bases lay in between. The CDR3 is made up of 13 amino acids. CDR3 loop: CASSSQGSYEQYF. DNA for the CDR3: TGTGCCAGCAGTTCCCAGGGTTCCTACGAGCAGTACTTC.

The chain combines TRBV30 with TRBJ1-6, with TRBD1 matching over 8 bases. V lost 8 bases to trimming and J lost 7 bases; unmatched junction nucleotides: 4. This CDR3 region has 12 residues. Germline assignment: CDR1 GTSNPN and CDR2 SVGIG (reference sequence). This CDR3 reads CAGTGGNSPLHF. CDR3 nucleotides: TGTGCCGGGACAGGTGGGAATTCACCCCTCCACTTT.

The rearrangement uses TRBV6-5 and TRBJ2-3; 8 nucleotides line up with TRBD2. This CDR3 comprises 13 residues. Germline V gene data show CDR1 as MNHEY and CDR2 as SVGAGI. V gave up 8 bases and J gave up 7 bases; unmatched junction bases: 8. CDR3: CASGRGGTHTQYF. Written as DNA, the CDR3 is TGTGCCAGCGGACGGGGGGGCACCCATACGCAGTATTTT.

The chain uses TRBV5-1 and TRBJ1-3; D may be TRBD1 (5 bases). V was trimmed by 3 bases and J by 0 bases, leaving 16 bases between them. Germline V gene lookup returns CDR1 SGHRS and CDR2 YFSETQ. The length of the CDR3 is 17 residues. CDR3 coding DNA: TGCGCCAGCAGCTCCCGGGGGGGTGGAATCTCTGGAAACACCATATATTTT. This encodes CASSSRGGGISGNTIYF.

A few counts support this clone. This chain links TRBV4-3 with TRBJ2-7, with a weak D call TRBD1 (5 bases). CDR1 and CDR2 from the germline V gene are LGHNA and YSLEER. This CDR3 is 18 amino acids long. With 0 bases removed from V and 2 bases from J, the gap between germline ends came to 20 bases. DNA of the CDR3: TGCGCCAGCAGCCAAGATGTACCCTCGACAGTCTTTCCCTACGAGCAGTACTTC. Protein: CASSQDVPSTVFPYEQYF.